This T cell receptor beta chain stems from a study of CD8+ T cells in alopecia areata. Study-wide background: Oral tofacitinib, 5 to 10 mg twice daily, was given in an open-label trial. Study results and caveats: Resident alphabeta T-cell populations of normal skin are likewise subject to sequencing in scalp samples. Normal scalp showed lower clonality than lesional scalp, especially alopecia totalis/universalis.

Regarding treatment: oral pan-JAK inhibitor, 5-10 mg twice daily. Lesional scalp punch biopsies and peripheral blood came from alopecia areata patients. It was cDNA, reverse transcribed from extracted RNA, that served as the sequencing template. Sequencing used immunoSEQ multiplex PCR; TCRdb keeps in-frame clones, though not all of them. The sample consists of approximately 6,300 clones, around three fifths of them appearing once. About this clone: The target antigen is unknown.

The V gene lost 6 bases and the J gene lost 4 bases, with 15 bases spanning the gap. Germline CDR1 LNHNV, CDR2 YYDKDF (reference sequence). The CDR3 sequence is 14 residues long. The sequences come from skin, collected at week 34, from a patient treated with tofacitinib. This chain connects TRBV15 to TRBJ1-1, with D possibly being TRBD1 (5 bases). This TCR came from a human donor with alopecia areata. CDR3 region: CATRKQGRVTEAFF. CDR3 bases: TGTGCCACCAGGAAGCAGGGCCGAGTCACTGAAGCTTTCTTT.